The clone carrying this T cell receptor (beta chain) was detected only a few times. Its specificity is unknown. This sample is drawn from a study of identical twins. Points from the study as a whole: Donors were not followed over many years; analysis was cross-sectional.

Template switching added a universal primer site, and cDNA bore unique molecular identifiers. TCRdb passed the 5' RACE reads through MiXCR, listing each CDR3 protein once. Of 550,000 to 700,000 distinct CDR3 sequences listed, 9% to 10% are singletons. This sample was also put to use in a study of yellow fever vaccine responses in identical twins.

This sequence originates from a young woman in good health. Sequenced sample: PBMCs.

The CDR3 sequence: CSAREMGRMYEQYF. DNA of the CDR3: TGCAGTGCTAGAGAGATGGGACGGATGTACGAGCAGTACTTC. The chain recombines TRBV20-1 with TRBJ2-7; D could derive from TRBD1 or TRBD2 (5 bases each). Germline-derived CDR1 and CDR2 are DFQATT and SNEGSKA (reference sequence). V was shortened by 0 bases and J by 4 bases, with 13 bases between the two germline ends. This CDR3 region has 14 residues.